What follows are 17 T cell receptor beta chains derived from one specimen sequenced in a study of blood T cells in healthy people across ages. A J-beta primer mix and a sample-barcoded 5' primer were used in a second PCR of roughly 7 to 12 cycles. Each CDR3 protein gets one entry after TCRdb re-called the 5' RACE reads with MiXCR. The sample lists roughly 1.9 million distinct CDR3 sequences, roughly two fifths seen once, with 20% to 25% in the top ten. The sample consisted of blood. Source of these receptors: a human donor in good health.

As for this clonotype: One junction end does not reproduce the germline sequence, and a read error may be involved. The rearrangement joins TRBV5-6 to TRBJ2-1; D possibly corresponds to TRBD2 (5 bases). Looked up from germline, CDR1 is SGHDT and CDR2 is YYEEEE. The CDR3 extends over 15 amino acids. The CDR3 sequence is CDSSPGMNSYNEQFF. The CDR3 bases are TGTGACAGCAGCCCCGGGATGAACTCCTACAATGAGCAGTTCTTC.

V and J are TRBV4-3 and TRBJ1-6, with D possibly matching TRBD1 (5 bases). The CDR3 contains 17 residues. Germline lookup yields CDR1 LGHNA and CDR2 YSLEER. V was clipped by 1 base and J by 9 bases, with 19 bases between them. The CDR3 coding sequence is TGCGCCAGCAGCCAAGCGCGCGTGGGGCGAGGAGGTTCACCCCTCCACTTT. This gives the protein CASSQARVGRGGSPLHF.

This sequence joins TRBV12-3 or TRBV12-4 and TRBJ2-1; D is possibly TRBD2 (5 bases). The CDR3 has 16 residues. V was clipped by 6 bases and J by 0 bases, with 15 bases between them. CDR3 DNA sequence: TGTGCCAGCAGGGACCTCAGGAGGAGCTCCTACAATGAGCAGTTCTTC. Translated, it gives CASRDLRRSSYNEQFF.

The sample holds a few counts of this clonotype. This chain joins TRBV7-6 and TRBJ2-4; 10 bases align to TRBD1. TRBJ2-7 explains the end of the DNA better; the J call may be wrong. The CDR3 runs 15 residues. Germline CDR1 and CDR2: SGHVS and FNYEAQ. The CDR3 region is CASSLGTGDWIEQYF. CDR3 bases: TGTGCCAGCAGCTTGGGGACAGGGGACTGGATCGAGCAGTACTTC.

The rearrangement joins TRBV25-1 to TRBJ1-1; D unresolved. With 0 bases removed from V and 0 bases from J, the gap between germline ends came to 17 bases. The CDR3 has 18 amino acids. The germline V gene has CDR1 MGHDK and CDR2 SYGVNS. The CDR3 nucleotides read TGTGCCAGCAGTGAATATTATATGGCCCGTCCTGTGAACACTGAAGCTTTCTTT. Amino acid sequence: CASSEYYMARPVNTEAFF.

Note on this clonotype: The junction differs from germline at one of its ends, possibly a read error. The J gene is TRBJ2-1, the V gene TRBV27; 7 bases map to TRBD1. Germline CDR1 MNHEY, CDR2 SMNVEV (reference sequence). This CDR3 has 14 residues. The CDR3 nucleotides are TGTGTCAGCACCCCAACCGGGACAGCGAATGAGCAGTTCTTC. Protein product: CVSTPTGTANEQFF.

The chain carries TRBV29-1 and TRBJ2-3; D gene unclear. Germline loops: CDR1 SQVTM, CDR2 ANQGSEA. Trimming cost V 3 bases and J 5 bases, with 9 bases left between them. CDR3 length: 12 residues. The CDR3: CSVDTVEDTQYF. The CDR3 bases are TGCAGCGTTGACACGGTGGAAGATACGCAGTATTTT.

The gene calls are TRBV7-2 and TRBJ1-2; maybe TRBD1 (5 bases). From germline, CDR1 is SGHTA and CDR2 FQGNSA. This CDR3 spans 15 amino acids. The germline V and J ends were trimmed by 3 bases and 2 bases, with 13 bases remaining between them. The CDR3 here is CASSFGPQGNYGYTF. The CDR3 bases are TGTGCCAGCAGCTTCGGACCCCAGGGAAACTATGGCTACACCTTC.

The rearrangement uses TRBV28 and TRBJ2-7; D is perhaps TRBD2 (5 bases). This CDR3 has 15 amino acids. The V gene lost 0 bases and the J gene lost 1 base, with 10 bases spanning the gap. Germline CDR1 MDHEN, CDR2 SYDVKM. The CDR3: CASSLWSGSSYEQYF. In DNA form, the CDR3 reads TGTGCCAGCAGTTTATGGAGCGGCAGTTCCTACGAGCAGTACTTC.

This clonotype came up a few times. V is TRBV20-1 and J is TRBJ2-3; 11 bases agree with TRBD2. The CDR3 loop spans 14 amino acids. V was pared by 4 bases and J by 7 bases, with 7 bases of the junction left unmatched. Germline CDR1 and CDR2: DFQATT and SNEGSKA (reference sequence). CDR3: CSATWTSGRNTQYF. CDR3 coding DNA: TGCAGTGCTACTTGGACTAGCGGGCGAAATACGCAGTATTTT.

This clonotype was seen a few times. The V call is TRBV9, the J call TRBJ2-3, with D perhaps TRBD1 (7 bases). Germline V gene lookup returns CDR1 SGDLS and CDR2 YYNGEE. V lost 0 bases to trimming and J lost 4 bases, with 15 bases between them. This CDR3 comprises 16 residues. The CDR3 sequence is CASSVGNRGGADTQYF. The DNA for the CDR3 is TGTGCCAGCAGCGTAGGAAACAGGGGAGGAGCAGATACGCAGTATTTT.

This rearrangement joins TRBV5-6 to TRBJ2-1; 8 bases are shared with TRBD1. The ends lost 4 bases at V and 4 bases at J; junction bases unmatched: 7. CDR3 length: 15 amino acids. Per germline, CDR1 SGHDT and CDR2 YYEEEE. The CDR3 region has the DNA TGTGCCAGCAGCATTACAGGGGGAAAGTACAATGAGCAGTTCTTC. Translation: CASSITGGKYNEQFF. Full variable domain (remainder filled in from reference TRBV5-6 and TRBJ2-1): DAGVTQSPTHLIKTRGQQVTLRCSPKSGHDTVSWYQQALGQGPQFIFQYYEEEERQRGNFPDRFSGHQFPNYSSELNVNALLLGDSALYLCASSITGGKYNEQFFGPGTRLTVL.

V gene TRBV7-2 combines with J gene TRBJ2-5, with D perhaps TRBD1 (7 bases). CDR1 and CDR2 (germline): SGHTA, FQGNSA. CDR3 size: 13 residues. V was pared by 5 bases and J by 4 bases, with 11 bases between. This CDR3 reads CASSAGQIETQYF. CDR3 nucleotides: TGTGCCAGCAGCGCGGGACAGATAGAGACCCAGTACTTC.

V gene TRBV5-1 combines with J gene TRBJ1-4, with D unresolved. Trimming stripped 2 bases from V and 0 bases from J, with 8 bases between. The CDR3 loop spans 15 amino acids. Germline CDR1 is SGHRS and CDR2 is YFSETQ. CDR3 DNA sequence: TGCGCCAGCAGCTTCGGCCCGGCAACTAATGAAAAACTGTTTTTT. Its translation is CASSFGPATNEKLFF.

The chain links TRBV6-5 to TRBJ2-1, with D possibly matching TRBD2 (5 bases). V was clipped by 2 bases and J by 2 bases, with 13 bases between them. This CDR3 has 16 amino acids. Germline V gene lookup returns CDR1 MNHEY and CDR2 SVGAGI. In nucleotides, the CDR3 is TGTGCCAGCAGTTACGATTCGGGGTTGACCTACAATGAGCAGTTCTTC. Protein: CASSYDSGLTYNEQFF.

Only a few counts were recorded for this clonotype. V gene TRBV28 combines with J gene TRBJ2-7; D perhaps matches TRBD2 (6 bases). This CDR3 region has 15 residues. Germline CDR1 is MDHEN and CDR2 is SYDVKM. V dropped 2 bases and J dropped 4 bases, with 15 bases sitting between them. CDR3 region: CASSLAPEGRYEQYF. DNA of the CDR3: TGTGCCAGCAGTTTAGCCCCGGAAGGGAGGTACGAGCAGTACTTC.

V usage is TRBV7-2 and J usage is TRBJ2-7; no firm D call. The V end lost 0 bases, the J end lost 0 bases, and 12 bases lay between the germline ends. Looked up from germline, CDR1 is SGHTA and CDR2 is FQGNSA. The CDR3 is 16 amino acids. Here the CDR3 DNA reads TGTGCCAGCAGCTTAGCCTTCGATAGGAGCTCCTACGAGCAGTACTTC. This codes for CASSLAFDRSSYEQYF.